The rows below give T cell receptor beta chains drawn from one sample of a study of cytomegalovirus exposure and HLA in healthy donors. TCRdb's copy holds only in-frame clones and misses some; the assay was immunoSEQ multiplex PCR. The repertoire holds around 140,000 clones, roughly 79% seen once, with approximately 2% in the top ten. Input material: PBMCs. The receptors here all came from a woman aged 40-49 years in good health and CMV-seronegative. CDR3s include the opening cysteine and the closing phenylalanine or tryptophan. D genes are given only for firm matches. Expanded clones get a size class; other rows say once, few or many, or leave the size out.

clone_size j_call d_call v_call cdr3_nt cdr3_aa
. TRBJ2-7 . TRBV18 TGTGCCAGCTCACCGGGCAAATACGAGCAGTACTTC CASSPGKYEQYF
. TRBJ2-7 . TRBV19 TGTGCCAGTAGTATAGCAGGAGGCGGAGTATCCTACGAGCAGTACTTC CASSIAGGGVSYEQYF
. TRBJ2-7 TRBD2 TRBV29-1 TGCAGCGTTGGGACTAGCGGGAGCTACGAGCAGTACTTC CSVGTSGSYEQYF
. TRBJ1-4 . TRBV4-1 TGCGCCAGCAGCCAAGGGCGGGTGTTCACAGCAACTAATGAAAAACTGTTTTTT CASSQGRVFTATNEKLFF
. TRBJ2-7 . TRBV19 TGTGCCACCTCGCTGGCGGCCCCCTACGAGCAGTACTTC CATSLAAPYEQYF
. TRBJ1-2 TRBD1 TRBV18 TGTGCCAGCTCCCCCGGGACAGGGGAAGGCTACACCTTC CASSPGTGEGYTF
. TRBJ1-5 TRBD1 TRBV7-6 TGTGCCAGCAGCCCCGGGACAGGGGAAAGCAATCAGCCCCAGCATTTT CASSPGTGESNQPQHF
. TRBJ1-3 TRBD1 TRBV18 TGTGCCAGCTCACCCCAGTGGGGACAGCTTCGATCCAGCTCTGGAAACACCATATATTTT CASSPQWGQLRSSSGNTIYF
. TRBJ2-3 TRBD2 TRBV7-2 TGTGCCAGCAGCTTAACAAGAGCGGGAGGGTCCGGAGATACGCAGTATTTT CASSLTRAGGSGDTQYF
few TRBJ1-6 . TRBV4-3 TGCGCCAGCAGCCAAGATTGGGGACTTATTAATTCACCCCTCCACTTT CASSQDWGLINSPLHF
. TRBJ1-5 . TRBV6-6 TGTGCCAGCAGTTACGTAGGGGGGGATCAGCCCCAGCATTTT CASSYVGGDQPQHF
few TRBJ2-5 TRBD2 TRBV25-1 TGTGCCAGCAGTGAATTTGAGGGACTAGCGGGAGGGGAGACCCAGTACTTC CASSEFEGLAGGETQYF
. TRBJ1-2 TRBD1 TRBV11-2 TGTGCCAGCAGCTCCAATGGGGTACAGGGGTTGGGCTATGGCTACACCTTC CASSSNGVQGLGYGYTF
. TRBJ2-2 . TRBV11-3 TGTGCCAGCAGCTTAGACCCGACTTACACCGGGGAGCTGTTTTTT CASSLDPTYTGELFF
. TRBJ2-2 TRBD2 TRBV4-1 TGCGCCAGCAGCCGCCGACAGCGGGAGGAAACCGGGGAGCTGTTTTTT CASSRRQREETGELFF
. TRBJ1-1 . TRBV28 TGTGCCAGCAGGCGCACAGGGAATTTTCGCCCGAACACTGAAGCTTTCTTT CASRRTGNFRPNTEAFF
. TRBJ2-7 TRBD2 TRBV2 TGTGCCAGCAGTGACGGGAGGGCCCTTACCTACGAGCAGTACTTC CASSDGRALTYEQYF
. TRBJ2-4 TRBD2 TRBV9 TGTGCCAGCAGCGCGGGAGGAGGCATTCAGTACTTC CASSAGGGIQYF
. TRBJ2-7 TRBD2 TRBV29-1 TGCAGCGTTGTGGTCCGAGGGACTAATCACGAGCAGTACTTC CSVVVRGTNHEQYF
few TRBJ2-1 TRBD1 TRBV28 TGTGCCAGCAGTTTATGGACCGCCGGGACAGTTTACCCCCAAGGGCAGTTCTTC CASSLWTAGTVYPQGQFF
. TRBJ2-7 . TRBV7-2 TGTGCCAGCAGCTTAGTCCCAGGGGCCTCCTACGAGCAGTACTTC CASSLVPGASYEQYF
. TRBJ2-5 . TRBV18 TGTGCCAGCTCGCCTCTCCACGGGGACCAAGAGACCCAGTACTTC CASSPLHGDQETQYF
. TRBJ2-5 . TRBV7-2 TGTGCCAGCAGCTTACGGGGTGGACTTTTCTCGGAGACCCAGTACTTC CASSLRGGLFSETQYF
once TRBJ1-1 . TRBV18 TGTGCCAGCTCACCACGGGACATTCAGACTGAAGCTTTCTTT CASSPRDIQTEAFF
. TRBJ2-7 TRBD2 TRBV5-4 TGTGCCAGCAGCCCTAGCGGGAGTCAACTCGAGCAGTACTTC CASSPSGSQLEQYF
. TRBJ1-1 . TRBV7-2 TGTGCCAGCAGCTTCCTTGGACAGTCGAACACTGAAGCTTTCTTT CASSFLGQSNTEAFF
. TRBJ1-2 . TRBV6-4 TGTGCCAGCAGTGTGGAGGAAGGCTATGGCTACACCTTC CASSVEEGYGYTF
. TRBJ2-7 . TRBV28 TGTGCCAGCAGTTTGGCCACCCCGCCCTACGAGCAGTACTTC CASSLATPPYEQYF
. TRBJ2-1 TRBD1 TRBV7-9 TGTGCCAGCAGCCCACCGACAGGGAATGAGCAGTTCTTC CASSPPTGNEQFF
. TRBJ2-1 . TRBV27 TGTGCCAGCAGTTTATTCGGACTACTCTCCACCCCTTTTGCTGACAATGAGCAGTTCTTC CASSLFGLLSTPFADNEQFF
. TRBJ1-1 TRBD1 TRBV27 TGTGCCAGCAGGATAGGGACAGCTAACACTGAAGCTTTCTTT CASRIGTANTEAFF
. TRBJ2-3 . TRBV9 TGTGCCAGCAGCGTAGTGGGGGCGACAGATACGCAGTATTTT CASSVVGATDTQYF
. TRBJ2-7 TRBD1 TRBV7-2 TGTGCCAGCAGCAGGGGACAGGGGGCCAACTACGAGCAGTACTTC CASSRGQGANYEQYF
. TRBJ1-1 . TRBV5-8 TGTGCCAGCACCAGAGGTGGCACCAACACTGAAGCTTTCTTT CASTRGGTNTEAFF
. TRBJ1-2 . TRBV5-6 TGTGCCAGCAGCTACAGGGTCCCTTCTAGTGGCTACACCTTC CASSYRVPSSGYTF
. TRBJ1-4 TRBD1 TRBV5-1 TGCGCCAGCAGCTTGGGGGACAGACCTGCAACTAATGAAAAACTGTTTTTT CASSLGDRPATNEKLFF
. TRBJ2-1 . TRBV7-9 TGTTCCGGCAGGGTGGCGGACAATGAGCAGTTCTTC CSGRVADNEQFF